The subject of this entry is one T cell receptor (beta chain). Antigen: not known. This sample was included in a study of T cell responses to AZD1222 COVID-19 vaccine. Trimming took 8 bases from V and 6 from J; bases not matched to a gene: 12. Germline-derived CDR1 and CDR2 are MDHEN and SYDVKM. The CDR3 covers 16 residues. TCRdb's table, derived via immunoSEQ multiplex PCR, lists solely in-frame clones and lacks some. The table shows roughly 50,000 clones, with roughly nine tenths occurring only once. General study results and limits: The donor group comprised mostly white British people and more females; the analysis possibly underestimated clonal diversity. Rises in breadth and depth of Spike-specific TCRs came after two AZD1222 doses.

This sample comprised peripheral blood, obtained on day 0 of AZD1222 vaccination. This receptor was identified in an adult in good health. The rearrangement uses TRBV28 and TRBJ1-6, with 8 bases that match TRBD1. CDR3 region: CASSPGQAAFNSPLHF. DNA for the CDR3: TGTGCCAGCTCACCGGGACAGGCGGCCTTTAATTCACCCCTCCACTTT.